The next 6 T cell receptor beta chains were all read from a single sample in a study of shared clonotypes between healthy human individuals. Measured with immunoSEQ multiplex PCR; TCRdb has only the in-frame clones, and not every one. The sample lists under 2,500,000 clones; 95% were seen once. Sequencing was carried out using naive CD4+ T cells sorted from blood. The subset is: CD45RA+ positively selected. These receptor sequences come from a man younger than 35 in good health.

The chain links TRBV6-1 to TRBJ1-5, with D perhaps TRBD1 (6 bases). This CDR3 contains 13 residues. Germline CDR1 MNHNS, CDR2 SASEGT. Trimming removed 8 bases at V and 9 bases at J, with 17 bases between. CDR3 residues: CASVSGETPPQHF. The CDR3 region has the DNA TGTGCCAGCGTTTCAGGGGAGACGCCGCCCCAGCATTTT.

The chain joins TRBV2 to TRBJ1-1; D remains ambiguous. This CDR3 has 13 amino acids. V was cut by 6 bases and J by 4 bases, with 12 bases left in between. Germline V lookup: CDR1 SNHLY, CDR2 FYNNEI. The CDR3 sequence is CASRTTTVTEAFF. CDR3 sequence (DNA): TGTGCCAGCAGAACCACAACGGTCACTGAAGCTTTCTTT.

A note on this clone: Other DNA sequences from this sample encode an identical CDR3 as well. J is TRBJ2-5 and V is TRBV2; D might be TRBD1 (6 bases). V lost 8 bases and J lost 5, with 9 bases in between. The V gene's germline CDR1 is SNHLY and CDR2 FYNNEI. This CDR3 has 11 residues. The CDR3 region is CASGGRETQYF. CDR3 nucleotide sequence: TGTGCCAGCGGGGGCCGGGAGACCCAGTACTTC.

This clone was seen a few times. This chain's CDR3 is CASSPQYMNTEAFF. The CDR3 DNA is TGTGCCAGCTCACCACAATACATGAACACTGAAGCTTTCTTT. The V call is TRBV18, the J call TRBJ1-1; D unresolved. This CDR3 has 14 amino acids. The V end lost 1 base, the J end lost 0 bases, and 6 bases lay between the germline ends. The germline V gene encodes CDR1 KGHSH and CDR2 LQKENI.

This chain joins TRBV5-1 and TRBJ2-7; 7 bases line up with TRBD2. This CDR3 comprises 16 residues. Germline CDR1 SGHRS, CDR2 YFSETQ. V shed 0 bases, J shed 2 bases, and the junction held 8 bases outside the gene matches. CDR3 DNA: TGCGCCAGCAGCTTGGCCGGGGCTAGCGGTCCCTACGAGCAGTACTTC. Its protein product is CASSLAGASGPYEQYF.

The chain combines TRBV28 with TRBJ1-6; 10 bases are shared with TRBD1. Germline trimming cut 2 bases from V and 9 bases from J; bases unmatched to any gene: 4. The CDR3 covers 15 residues. The germline gives CDR1 MDHEN, CDR2 SYDVKM. CDR3 in amino acids: CASSLADRGGSPLHF. CDR3 coding DNA: TGTGCCAGCAGTTTAGCGGACAGGGGGGGTTCACCCCTCCACTTT.